The 20 T cell receptor beta chains given below trace back to one sample, sequenced in a study of long-term antiretroviral therapy in people with HIV. The authors ran the immunoSEQ assay, v3.0, at survey level. Repertoires were generated with immunoSEQ multiplex PCR, while TCRdb's copy carries only in-frame clones and drops some. The sample has under 20,000 clones; about four fifths are singletons. The material was unsorted PBMCs, obtained at the start of antiretroviral therapy, before treatment. Source of these receptors: a man aged 18 to 29 with HIV.

The chain joins TRBV4-3 to TRBJ1-4; 8 bases align to TRBD1. Germline V lookup: CDR1 LGHNA, CDR2 YSLEER. CDR3 size: 16 residues. The V gene end was trimmed by 1 base and the J gene end by 7 bases; junction bases not matched to a gene: 8. CDR3 sequence: CASSQGAAGGGEKLFF. Here the CDR3 DNA reads TGCGCCAGCAGCCAAGGGGCGGCAGGGGGCGGTGAAAAACTGTTTTTT.

The chain combines TRBV27 with TRBJ2-2; TRBD2 matches at 7 bases. Germline lookup yields CDR1 MNHEY and CDR2 SMNVEV (reference sequence). V was pared by 2 bases and J by 6 bases, with 3 bases of the junction left unmatched. CDR3 length: 14 amino acids. The CDR3 DNA reads as TGTGCCAGCAGTTTAGGAGGGAGGGCCGGGGAGCTGTTTTTT. Residues: CASSLGGRAGELFF.

In this sample, this clone is medium-sized (0.01 to 0.1%). The chain couples TRBV19 to TRBJ1-1, with 7 bases aligning to TRBD1. Germline values: CDR1 LNHDA, CDR2 SQIVND (reference sequence). J was trimmed by 2 bases and V by 7 bases; bases with no gene match: 16. The CDR3 consists of 17 residues. CDR3 nucleotides: TGTGCCAGTACCCCACGACAGGGTAGATCCCGAAACACTGAAGCTTTCTTT. This codes for CASTPRQGRSRNTEAFF. Looking up the rest from reference TRBV19 and TRBJ1-1 gives the full variable domain: DGGITQSPKYLFRKEGQNVTLSCEQNLNHDAMYWYRQDPGQGLRLIYYSQIVNDFQKGDIAEGYSVSREKKESFPLTVTSAQKNPTAFYLCASTPRQGRSRNTEAFFGQGTRLTVV.

This rearrangement joins TRBV23-1 to TRBJ1-2; 9 nucleotides line up with TRBD1. TRBV23-1 is flagged as an ORF with uncertain function. CDR3 size: 14 residues. V shed 4 bases, J shed 5 bases, and the junction held 5 bases outside the gene matches. This chain's CDR3 is CASSRGGQGYGYTF. Written as DNA, the CDR3 is TGCGCCAGCAGTCGGGGGGGACAGGGTTATGGCTACACCTTC.

This chain links TRBV19 with TRBJ2-7; 8 bases are shared with TRBD2. V gave up 2 bases and J gave up 3 bases; unmatched junction bases: 9. Germline V lookup: CDR1 LNHDA, CDR2 SQIVND (reference sequence). The CDR3 sequence is 16 residues long. The CDR3 here is CASSITLAGLYYEQYF. The CDR3 DNA reads as TGTGCCAGTAGTATAACGTTAGCGGGACTCTACTACGAGCAGTACTTC.

The chain carries TRBV5-4 and TRBJ2-2, with D possibly TRBD2 on 5 matching bases. This CDR3 has 13 residues. Germline V gene sequence: CDR1 SGHNT, CDR2 YYREEE (reference sequence). V dropped 3 bases and J dropped 6 bases, with 9 bases sitting between them. The CDR3 spells CASSSTIAGELFF. The CDR3 nucleotides are TGTGCCAGCAGCTCGACTATAGCCGGGGAGCTGTTTTTT.

The chain links TRBV6-4 to TRBJ2-7; 14 bases fit TRBD2. This CDR3 is built from 17 residues. Germline V gene lookup returns CDR1 MRHNA and CDR2 SNTAGT. V shed 10 bases and J 3 bases; nucleotides not matched to a gene: 14. CDR3 sequence (DNA): TGTGCCACCGCCGGGACTAGCGGGAGCCCTTTTCGCTACGAGCAGTACTTC. This sequence encodes CATAGTSGSPFRYEQYF.

The chain couples TRBV19 to TRBJ2-7, with 11 nucleotides matching TRBD2. Germline V gives CDR1 LNHDA, CDR2 SQIVND (reference sequence). The junction had 2 bases not matched to a gene; V was cut back by 3 bases and J by 4 bases. The CDR3 is made up of 14 amino acids. For the CDR3, the DNA is TGTGCCAGTAGTATTTCTAGCGGGAGGTACGAGCAGTACTTC. Translating gives CASSISSGRYEQYF.

The chain uses TRBV18 and TRBJ2-1, with no clear D. CDR3 length: 13 residues. Germline V gene sequence: CDR1 KGHSH, CDR2 LQKENI. Deletions cut 3 bases from V and 13 bases from J, with 16 bases between. The chain's CDR3 is CASSPTPRQVQFF. In DNA, the CDR3 is TGTGCCAGCTCACCGACTCCCCGTCAGGTACAGTTCTTC.

This clone showed up just a few times. The gene calls are TRBV2 and TRBJ1-2; D is uncertain. Per the germline V gene, CDR1 is SNHLY and CDR2 is FYNNEI. This CDR3 spans 14 amino acids. Trimming left V 11 bases short and J 0 bases short, with 16 bases between. CDR3: CAGRPGSTNYGYTF. The CDR3 coding sequence is TGTGCCGGCCGTCCGGGATCCACTAACTATGGCTACACCTTC.

CDR3 DNA: TGTGCCAGCAGTACGACAGCTTTGGACACTGAAGCTTTCTTT. Translated: CASSTTALDTEAFF. The rearrangement uses TRBV6-5 and TRBJ1-1; TRBD1 is a possible D gene (5 bases). Trimming took 5 bases from V and 3 from J, leaving 13 bases between them. The germline V gene encodes CDR1 MNHEY and CDR2 SVGAGI. The CDR3 runs to 14 residues.

This rearrangement joins TRBV6-5 to TRBJ2-1; D gene ambiguous. V was clipped by 5 bases and J by 7 bases, with 6 bases between them. The CDR3 is 11 amino acids. The germline V gene encodes CDR1 MNHEY and CDR2 SVGAGI. CDR3 sequence: CASSRNNEQFF. CDR3 nucleotides: TGTGCCAGCAGTCGCAATAATGAGCAGTTCTTC.

This clone has more than one count but fewer than ten. The chain couples TRBV7-2 to TRBJ1-5; D is undetermined. The CDR3 covers 15 residues. V dropped 0 bases and J dropped 2 bases, with 8 bases sitting between them. The V gene's germline CDR1 is SGHTA and CDR2 FQGNSA. The CDR3 sequence is CASSLASTGNQPQHF. For the CDR3, the DNA is TGTGCCAGCAGCTTAGCGAGCACAGGCAATCAGCCCCAGCATTTT.

In nucleotides, the CDR3 is TGTGCCAGCAGCTCTTGGACAGGGGGGACCTACAATGAGCAGTTCTTC. The encoded protein is CASSSWTGGTYNEQFF. The chain links TRBV5-5 to TRBJ2-1; 10 bases align to TRBD1. Germline V gives CDR1 SGHKS, CDR2 YYEKEE (reference sequence). The CDR3 is 16 amino acids. After removal of 3 bases from V and 2 bases from J, the junction contained 5 bases not matched to a gene.

The chain is built from TRBV15 and TRBJ2-7; possible D gene TRBD2, 6 bases. Germline V lookup: CDR1 LNHNV, CDR2 YYDKDF (reference sequence). The ends were cut back, 0 bases at V and 1 base at J, with 7 bases in the middle. This CDR3 has 14 amino acids. The CDR3 DNA sequence: TGTGCCACCAGCAGAGATGGGACTTCCTACGAGCAGTACTTC. Translating it yields CATSRDGTSYEQYF.

This sequence joins TRBV28 and TRBJ1-2; 8 bases match TRBD1. The CDR3 sequence is 16 residues long. With 1 base clipped from V and 1 base from J, the junction kept 5 bases outside the gene matches. Germline V gene data show CDR1 as MDHEN and CDR2 as SYDVKM. Written as DNA, the CDR3 is TGTGCCAGCAGTTTATTCGGACAGGGCCTTAACTATGGCTACACCTTC. Its translation is CASSLFGQGLNYGYTF.

The chain recombines TRBV18 with TRBJ1-1, with D possibly TRBD1 on 5 matching bases. The CDR3 consists of 14 residues. The V end lost 2 bases, the J end lost 2 bases, and 9 bases lay between the germline ends. CDR1 KGHSH and CDR2 LQKENI come from the germline V gene. The CDR3 region is CASSPTGLNTEAFF. The CDR3 region has the DNA TGTGCCAGCTCACCAACAGGCCTTAACACTGAAGCTTTCTTT.

V gene TRBV11-3 combines with J gene TRBJ2-3; 7 bases match TRBD2. There are 16 residues in the CDR3. The V segment lost 8 bases and the J segment 6 bases; nucleotides outside the gene matches: 17. The germline gives CDR1 SGHNT, CDR2 YENEEA. This CDR3 is CASVRKAGIVVDTQYF. Written as DNA, the CDR3 is TGTGCCAGCGTTAGGAAAGCGGGGATCGTAGTTGATACGCAGTATTTT. Using reference TRBV11-3 and TRBJ2-3 for the parts outside the CDR3, the full variable domain is EAGVVQSPRYKIIEKKQPVAFWCNPISGHNTLYWYLQNLGQGPELLIRYENEEAVDDSQLPKDRFSAERLKGVDSTLKIQPAELGDSAVYLCASVRKAGIVVDTQYFGPGTRLTVL.

The CDR3 DNA is TGTGCCAGCAGCTTAGCGACCGGACATTACTCCTACGAGCAGTACTTC. Encoded protein: CASSLATGHYSYEQYF. This chain joins TRBV7-9 and TRBJ2-7, with a possible D match to TRBD1 (5 bases). Trimming left V 0 bases short and J 0 bases short, with 12 bases between. Germline loops: CDR1 SEHNR, CDR2 FQNEAQ (reference sequence). The CDR3 spans 16 residues.

The chain employs TRBV9 and TRBJ2-3, with D unresolved. The CDR3 consists of 15 residues. V was clipped by 3 bases and J by 2 bases, with 13 bases between them. Germline lookup yields CDR1 SGDLS and CDR2 YYNGEE. CDR3 bases: TGTGCCAGCAGCGCCTCGGCCGTTTACACAGATACGCAGTATTTT. Encoded protein: CASSASAVYTDTQYF.